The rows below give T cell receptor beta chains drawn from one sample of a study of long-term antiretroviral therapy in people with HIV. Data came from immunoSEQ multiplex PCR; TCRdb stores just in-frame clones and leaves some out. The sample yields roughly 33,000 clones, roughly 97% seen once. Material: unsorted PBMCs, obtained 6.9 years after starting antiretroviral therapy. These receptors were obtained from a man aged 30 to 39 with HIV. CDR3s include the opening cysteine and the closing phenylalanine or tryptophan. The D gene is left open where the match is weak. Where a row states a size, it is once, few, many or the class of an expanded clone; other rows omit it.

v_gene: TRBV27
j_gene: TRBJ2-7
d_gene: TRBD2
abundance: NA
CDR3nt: TGTGCCAGCAGGCCACTAGCGGAGTTGTACGAGCAGTACTTC
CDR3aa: CASRPLAELYEQYF

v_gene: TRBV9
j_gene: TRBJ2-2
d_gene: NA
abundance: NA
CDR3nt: TGTGCCAGCCGCAGGGGGGTAACCGGGGAGCTGTTTTTT
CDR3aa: CASRRGVTGELFF

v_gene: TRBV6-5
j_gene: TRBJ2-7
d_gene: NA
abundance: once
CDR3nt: TGTGCCAGCAGCCCTCTCATAGGCGACGAGCAGTACTTC
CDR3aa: CASSPLIGDEQYF

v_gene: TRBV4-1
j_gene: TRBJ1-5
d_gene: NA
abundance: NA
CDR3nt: TGCGCCAGCAGCCAAGAGGAGGGGAGCCATCAGCCCCAGCATTTT
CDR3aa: CASSQEEGSHQPQHF

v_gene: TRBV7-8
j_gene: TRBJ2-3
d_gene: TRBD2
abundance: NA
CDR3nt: TGTGCCAGCAGTTCCCAGCGGGGGTCTGATACGCAGTATTTT
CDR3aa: CASSSQRGSDTQYF

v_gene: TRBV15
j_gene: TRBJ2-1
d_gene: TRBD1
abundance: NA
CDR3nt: TGTGCCGCGTCCGCAGGGGGCCCCTACAATGAGCAGTTCTTC
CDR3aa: CAASAGGPYNEQFF

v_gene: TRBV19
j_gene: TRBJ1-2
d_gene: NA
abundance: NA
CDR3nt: TGTGCCAGTAGTAGGTCGGTCGCGGCAGATTACTATGGCTACACCTTC
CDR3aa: CASSRSVAADYYGYTF

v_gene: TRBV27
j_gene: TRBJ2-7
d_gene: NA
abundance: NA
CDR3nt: TGTGCCAGCAAAACCGGGGGAGGCGAGCAGTACTTC
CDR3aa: CASKTGGGEQYF

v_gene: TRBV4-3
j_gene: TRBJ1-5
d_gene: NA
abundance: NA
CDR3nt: TGCGCCAGCAGCCAAGATCCAGGGGTGGGTCAGCCCCAGCATTTT
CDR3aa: CASSQDPGVGQPQHF

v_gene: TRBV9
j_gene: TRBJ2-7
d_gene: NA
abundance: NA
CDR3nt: TGTGCCAGCAGCGTAGCCTCCGGACACGGTTACGAGCAGTACTTC
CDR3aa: CASSVASGHGYEQYF

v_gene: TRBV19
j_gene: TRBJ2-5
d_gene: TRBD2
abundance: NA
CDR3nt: TGTGCCAGTGAGGAAGCGGGAGGCCGTGAGACCCAGTACTTC
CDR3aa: CASEEAGGRETQYF

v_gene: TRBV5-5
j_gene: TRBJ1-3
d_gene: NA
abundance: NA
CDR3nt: TGTGCCAGCAGCTCCAGGGACGAGGCTGGAAACACCATATATTTT
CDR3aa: CASSSRDEAGNTIYF

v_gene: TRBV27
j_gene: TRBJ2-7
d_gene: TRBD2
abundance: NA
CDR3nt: TGTGCCAGCAGTCTACGCAGCGGGGGCGAAGCCTACGAGCAGTACTTC
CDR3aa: CASSLRSGGEAYEQYF

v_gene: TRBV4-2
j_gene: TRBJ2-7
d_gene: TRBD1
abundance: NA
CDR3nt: TGTGCCAGCAGCACCCGGACAGGGAGCTCCTACGAGCAGTACTTC
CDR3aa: CASSTRTGSSYEQYF

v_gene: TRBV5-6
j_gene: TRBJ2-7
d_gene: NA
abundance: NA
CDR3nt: TGTGCCAGCAGCTTCCAGATCTACGAGCAGTACTTC
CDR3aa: CASSFQIYEQYF

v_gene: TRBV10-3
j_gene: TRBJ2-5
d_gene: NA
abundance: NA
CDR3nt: TGTGCCATCAGTGGGGGAGGGGGGGAGACCCAGTACTTC
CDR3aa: CAISGGGGETQYF

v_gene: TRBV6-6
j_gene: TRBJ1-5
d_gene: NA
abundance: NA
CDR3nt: TGTGCCAGCAGCCAGGGTCGGCGCAATCAGCCCCAGCATTTT
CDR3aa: CASSQGRRNQPQHF

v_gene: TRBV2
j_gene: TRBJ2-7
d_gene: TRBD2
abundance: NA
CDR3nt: TGTGCCAGCAGCCGGGGGGTCTCCTACGAGCAGTACTTC
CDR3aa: CASSRGVSYEQYF

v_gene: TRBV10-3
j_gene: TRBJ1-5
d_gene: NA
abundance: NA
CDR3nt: TGTGCCATCAGTGAGTCTTCAGACTATAGCAATCAGCCCCAGCATTTT
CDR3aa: CAISESSDYSNQPQHF

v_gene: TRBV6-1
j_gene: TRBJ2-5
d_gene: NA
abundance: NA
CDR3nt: TGTGCCAGCAGGTTAAGAGGCCGAGAGACCCAGTACTTC
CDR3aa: CASRLRGRETQYF

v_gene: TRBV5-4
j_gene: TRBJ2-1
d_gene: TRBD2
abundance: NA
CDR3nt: TGTGCCAGCAGACTCCTTATTAGCGGGAATGAGCAGTTCTTC
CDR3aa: CASRLLISGNEQFF

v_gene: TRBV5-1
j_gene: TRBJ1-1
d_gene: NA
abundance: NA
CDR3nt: TGCGCCAGCAGCTTGGACAGCATGAACACTGAAGCTTTCTTT
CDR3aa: CASSLDSMNTEAFF

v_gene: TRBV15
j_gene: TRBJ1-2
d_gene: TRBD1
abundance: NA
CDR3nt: TGTGCCACCACACCCGGGACAGGGCTAGGCTACACCTTC
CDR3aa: CATTPGTGLGYTF

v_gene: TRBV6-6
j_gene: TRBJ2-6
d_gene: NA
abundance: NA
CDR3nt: TGTGCCAGCAGCCAACAGAGCTCTGGGGCCAACGTCCTGACTTTC
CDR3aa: CASSQQSSGANVLTF

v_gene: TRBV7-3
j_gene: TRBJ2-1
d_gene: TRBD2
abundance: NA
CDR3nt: TGTGCCAGCAGCCTAAACGGGGGGGACTACAATGAGCAGTTCTTC
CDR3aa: CASSLNGGDYNEQFF

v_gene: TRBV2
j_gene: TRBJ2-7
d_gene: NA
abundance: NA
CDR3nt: TGTGCCAGCAGTGTTTCAGGGCCCTCCTACGAGCAGTACTTC
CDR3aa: CASSVSGPSYEQYF

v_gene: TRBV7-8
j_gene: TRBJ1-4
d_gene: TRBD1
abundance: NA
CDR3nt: TGTGCCAGCAGCTTAGCAGGGGGCGTACATGAAAAACTGTTTTTT
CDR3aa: CASSLAGGVHEKLFF

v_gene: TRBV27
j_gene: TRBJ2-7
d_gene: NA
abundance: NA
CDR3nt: TGTGCCAGCACTCCCCACCCCCTATTGGGGGAGCAGTACTTC
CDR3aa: CASTPHPLLGEQYF

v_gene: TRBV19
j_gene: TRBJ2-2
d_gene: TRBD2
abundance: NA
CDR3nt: TGTGCCAGTACCCGGCGGGGGGGAGAAACCGGGGAGCTGTTTTTT
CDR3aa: CASTRRGGETGELFF

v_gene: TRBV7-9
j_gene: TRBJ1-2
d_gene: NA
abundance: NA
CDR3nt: TGTGCCAGCAGCGCCGAACAGCCCGGCTACACCTTC
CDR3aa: CASSAEQPGYTF

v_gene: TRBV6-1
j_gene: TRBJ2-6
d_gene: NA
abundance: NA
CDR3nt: TGTGCCAGCAGTACAGAGCACTCTGGGGCCAACGTCCTGACTTTC
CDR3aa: CASSTEHSGANVLTF

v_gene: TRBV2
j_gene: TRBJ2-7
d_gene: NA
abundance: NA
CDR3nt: TGTGCCAGCGACAGGCCCTCCTACGAGCAGTACTTC
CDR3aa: CASDRPSYEQYF

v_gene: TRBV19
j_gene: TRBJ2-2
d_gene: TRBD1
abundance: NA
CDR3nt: TGTGCCAGTAGTATAGATCGCGCAGGGGGTACCGGGGAGCTGTTTTTT
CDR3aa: CASSIDRAGGTGELFF

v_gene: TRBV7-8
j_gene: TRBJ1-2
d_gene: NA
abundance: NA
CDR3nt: TGTGCCAGCAGCTTACAACAAGGGAACTATTATGGCTACACCTTC
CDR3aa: CASSLQQGNYYGYTF

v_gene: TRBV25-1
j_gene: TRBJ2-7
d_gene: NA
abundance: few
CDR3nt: TGTGCCAGCAGTGACTGGGGTTCGGGGGAGCAGTACTTC
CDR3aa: CASSDWGSGEQYF

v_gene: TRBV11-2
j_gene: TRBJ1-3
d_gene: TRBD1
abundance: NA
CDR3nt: TGTGCCAGCAGTCGACAGGGTATGGATGGAAACACCATATATTTT
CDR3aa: CASSRQGMDGNTIYF

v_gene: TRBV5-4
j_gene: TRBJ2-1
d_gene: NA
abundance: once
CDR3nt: TGTGCCAGCAGCTTAGGCGGTTACAATGAGCAGTTCTTC
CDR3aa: CASSLGGYNEQFF